A single sample gave rise to the 30 T cell receptor beta chains below, sequenced in a study of identical twins. MiXCR, run by TCRdb on the 5' RACE reads, gives a single entry per CDR3 protein. Among approximately 890,000 distinct CDR3 sequences listed, 9% to 15% were seen once. These same data were also listed under a study on yellow fever vaccine responses in identical twins.

Sample: PBMCs. The receptors stem from a woman younger than 30 in good health.

This clonotype was picked up many times. The chain links TRBV28 to TRBJ2-7, with 8 bases identical to TRBD1. This CDR3 region has 15 residues. Losses at the gene ends were 5 bases for V and 0 bases for J; bases not matched to a gene: 6. CDR1 and CDR2 (germline): MDHEN, SYDVKM. DNA for the CDR3: TGTGCCAGCAGTCGGACAGGGCTCCTCTCCTACGAGCAGTACTTC. Residues: CASSRTGLLSYEQYF.

Many counts were recorded for this clonotype. The CDR3: CASRPGGGIQYF. For the CDR3, the DNA is TGTGCCAGCAGACCCGGGGGAGGCATTCAGTACTTC. V gene TRBV12-3 or TRBV12-4 combines with J gene TRBJ2-4; possible D gene TRBD2, 6 bases. Trimming took off 6 bases at V and 9 bases at J, with 12 bases between the two ends. The CDR3 is 12 residues long.

The chain uses TRBV2 and TRBJ1-1, with D maybe TRBD1 (6 bases). Trimming took off 8 bases at V and 5 bases at J, with 12 bases between the two ends. Germline V lookup: CDR1 SNHLY, CDR2 FYNNEI. The CDR3 contains 12 residues. The CDR3 loop reads CASEGGGTEAFF. In DNA form, the CDR3 reads TGTGCCAGCGAGGGGGGGGGGACTGAAGCTTTCTTT. The whole variable domain, remainder taken from reference TRBV2 and TRBJ1-1, is EPEVTQTPSHQVTQMGQEVILRCVPISNHLYFYWYRQILGQKVEFLVSFYNNEISEKSEIFDDQFSVERPDGSNFTLKIRSTKLEDSAMYFCASEGGGTEAFFGQGTRLTVV.

V and J are TRBV10-1 and TRBJ2-1; no clear D. Germline values: CDR1 WNHNN, CDR2 SYGVQD (reference sequence). This CDR3 has 12 amino acids. Trimming stripped 5 bases from V and 6 bases from J, with 8 bases between. CDR3 residues: CASSWSVNEQFF. The CDR3 DNA reads TGCGCCAGCAGTTGGAGTGTCAATGAGCAGTTCTTC.

This clonotype was recorded a few times. CDR3 DNA sequence: TGCAGCGTTGAAAAGGACAGGGGGCATGGCTACACCTTC. As protein: CSVEKDRGHGYTF. The gene calls are TRBV29-1 and TRBJ1-2; TRBD1 matches 11 bases. With 2 bases clipped from V and 6 bases from J, the junction kept 2 bases outside the gene matches. This CDR3 has 13 amino acids. CDR1 is SQVTM, CDR2 ANQGSEA, per germline.

The J gene is TRBJ2-1, the V gene TRBV13, with D perhaps TRBD2 (5 bases). CDR3 size: 12 residues. CDR1 is PRHDT and CDR2 is FYEKMQ in the germline V gene (reference sequence). For the CDR3, the DNA is TGTGCAGGAGGTGGCTCCTACAATGAGCAGTTCTTC. It yields the protein CAGGGSYNEQFF.

Here the CDR3 reads CAISGVNTGELFF. Here the CDR3 DNA reads TGTGCCATCAGTGGAGTCAACACCGGGGAGCTGTTTTTT. The chain is built from TRBV10-3 and TRBJ2-2; D remains ambiguous. Germline V gives CDR1 ENHRY, CDR2 SYGVKD. Trimming pared 4 bases from V and 2 bases from J, leaving 5 bases between. This CDR3 has 13 amino acids.

This clonotype was found a few times. The rearrangement links TRBV5-1 to TRBJ2-1; the D gene could be TRBD1 or TRBD2 (5 bases each). The V end was cut by 7 bases, the J end by 0 bases, with 17 bases between. This CDR3 region has 16 residues. Germline V gives CDR1 SGHRS, CDR2 YFSETQ. The CDR3 region is CASGLGTSRSYNEQFF. Here the CDR3 DNA reads TGCGCCAGCGGACTTGGGACCTCCCGCTCCTACAATGAGCAGTTCTTC. Based on the CDR3 plus reference TRBV5-1 and TRBJ2-1, the full variable domain is KAGVTQTPRYLIKTRGQQVTLSCSPISGHRSVSWYQQTPGQGLQFLFEYFSETQRNKGNFPGRFSGRQFSNSRSEMNVSTLELGDSALYLCASGLGTSRSYNEQFFGPGTRLTVL.

J is TRBJ2-3 and V is TRBV4-2, with 7 nucleotides matching TRBD2. J gave up 1 base and V 3 bases, and 10 bases lay outside the gene matches. CDR1 LGHNA and CDR2 YNFKEQ come from the germline V gene. The CDR3 consists of 17 residues. The CDR3 sequence is CASSHLWGGEGTDTQYF. The CDR3 nucleotides read TGTGCCAGCAGCCACCTGTGGGGGGGTGAAGGCACAGATACGCAGTATTTT.

This clonotype was seen more than once but under ten times. The chain recombines TRBV12-3 or TRBV12-4 with TRBJ2-3; TRBD1 is a possible D gene (6 bases). V shed 6 bases and J shed 8 bases, with 21 bases lying between them. The CDR3 sequence is 15 residues long. CDR3 in amino acids: CASSLPGEKRGTQYF. The CDR3 DNA sequence: TGTGCCAGCAGCTTACCAGGGGAGAAGAGGGGTACGCAGTATTTT.

This clonotype has a count of ten or more. V gene TRBV5-1 combines with J gene TRBJ2-7; 8 bases align to TRBD2. Germline-derived CDR1 and CDR2 are SGHRS and YFSETQ. The CDR3 consists of 15 residues. After removal of 4 bases from V and 2 bases from J, the junction contained 8 bases not matched to a gene. The DNA of the CDR3 is TGCGCCAGCAGCGGAACCGGGACTAGGACCTACGAGCAGTACTTC. Encoded protein: CASSGTGTRTYEQYF.

The sample holds a few counts of this clonotype. V gene TRBV4-1 combines with J gene TRBJ2-7; 7 nucleotides line up with TRBD1. From germline, CDR1 is MGHRA and CDR2 YSYEKL. The CDR3 consists of 15 residues. The V gene end was trimmed by 0 bases and the J gene end by 0 bases; junction bases not matched to a gene: 2. CDR3 amino acids: CASSQDTGDSYEQYF. CDR3 nucleotides: TGCGCCAGCAGCCAAGATACAGGGGACTCCTACGAGCAGTACTTC.

This clonotype was recorded a few times. The chain couples TRBV7-3 to TRBJ2-3; D possibly corresponds to TRBD1 (6 bases). Germline values: CDR1 SGHTA, CDR2 FQGTGA. V was trimmed by 5 bases and J by 4 bases, leaving 19 bases between them. This CDR3 is built from 16 residues. The CDR3 sequence is CASSRVTGIPADTQYF. CDR3 in DNA: TGTGCCAGCAGCCGAGTAACAGGGATTCCCGCAGATACGCAGTATTTT. The full variable domain, in which reference TRBV7-3 and TRBJ2-3 provide the parts outside the CDR3, is GAGVSQTPSNKVTEKGKYVELRCDPISGHTALYWYRQSLGQGPEFLIYFQGTGAADDSGLPNDRFFAVRPEGSVSTLKIQRTERGDSAVYLCASSRVTGIPADTQYFGPGTRLTVL.

This clonotype has ten or more counts. The V call is TRBV20-1, the J call TRBJ2-1, with TRBD2 matching 7 bases. There are 15 residues in the CDR3. Per the germline V gene, CDR1 is DFQATT and CDR2 is SNEGSKA (reference sequence). V shed 1 base and J 0 bases; nucleotides not matched to a gene: 3. CDR3 DNA: TGCAGTGCTAGAGGGTCTAGCGGCTCCTACAATGAGCAGTTCTTC. It is translated as CSARGSSGSYNEQFF.

This clonotype was counted only a few times. The V and J genes are TRBV2 and TRBJ1-5, with 8 nucleotides matching TRBD1. The J segment lost 6 bases and the V segment lost 5 bases, leaving 6 bases of the junction unmatched. The length of the CDR3 is 14 residues. Germline CDR1 and CDR2: SNHLY and FYNNEI. The CDR3 loop reads CASSNPGGGQPQHF. CDR3 DNA sequence: TGTGCCAGCAGTAACCCAGGGGGCGGTCAGCCCCAGCATTTT.

The chain uses TRBV20-1 and TRBJ2-5; D unclear. Germline CDR1 is DFQATT and CDR2 is SNEGSKA (reference sequence). The V gene lost 2 bases and the J gene lost 2 bases, with 6 bases spanning the gap. The CDR3 has 12 residues. The CDR3 reads CSARPAQETQYF. The CDR3 coding sequence is TGCAGTGCTAGACCCGCACAAGAGACCCAGTACTTC.

This clonotype was seen only a few times. The chain has TRBV5-1 and TRBJ2-1; the D is unclear. CDR1 SGHRS and CDR2 YFSETQ come from the germline V gene. There are 14 residues in the CDR3. The V gene lost 5 bases and the J gene lost 6 bases, with 15 bases spanning the gap. The CDR3: CASSPHSQSNEQFF. The CDR3 DNA reads TGCGCCAGCAGTCCCCATAGTCAGAGCAATGAGCAGTTCTTC.

This clonotype was counted between two and nine times. This chain links TRBV2 with TRBJ2-5; D gene unclear. Trimming removed 2 bases at V and 3 bases at J, with 7 bases between. Germline CDR1 and CDR2: SNHLY and FYNNEI. The length of the CDR3 is 13 residues. This chain's CDR3 is CASSEMGKETQYF. The CDR3 coding sequence is TGTGCCAGCAGTGAAATGGGAAAAGAGACCCAGTACTTC.

This clonotype was counted many times. The chain uses TRBV6-1 and TRBJ2-5; the match to TRBD2 covers 9 bases. The junction had 3 bases not matched to a gene; V was cut back by 1 base and J by 3 bases. The CDR3 loop spans 15 amino acids. Germline CDR1 MNHNS, CDR2 SASEGT. The CDR3 DNA reads TGTGCCAGCAGTGAAGTGGCGGGAGGGGAAGAGACCCAGTACTTC. Its protein is CASSEVAGGEETQYF.

This rearrangement joins TRBV20-1 to TRBJ2-7; possible D gene TRBD2, 6 bases. The CDR3 totals 13 residues. The germline CDR1 and CDR2 sequences are DFQATT and SNEGSKA (reference sequence). V lost 2 bases and J 1 base, leaving 9 bases between the germline ends. CDR3 protein: CSARHRGSYEQYF. The CDR3 bases are TGCAGTGCTAGACACCGGGGGTCCTACGAGCAGTACTTC.

This clonotype was seen at least ten times. The genes are TRBV5-1 and TRBJ2-1; 14 nucleotides agree with TRBD2. The germline V gene has CDR1 SGHRS and CDR2 YFSETQ. The CDR3 has 16 amino acids. V shed 4 bases and J 2 bases; nucleotides not matched to a gene: 2. The CDR3 reads CASSPGLAGAYNEQFF. CDR3 in DNA: TGCGCCAGCAGCCCGGGACTAGCGGGGGCCTACAATGAGCAGTTCTTC.

The chain uses TRBV11-2 and TRBJ2-1; 10 nucleotides agree with TRBD2. Unmatched junction bases numbered 6, after V lost 2 bases and J lost 2 bases. This CDR3 has 17 residues. Germline values: CDR1 SGHAT, CDR2 FQNNGV. CDR3 amino acids: CASSLRPAGGTYNEQFF. CDR3 DNA sequence: TGTGCCAGCAGCTTACGCCCAGCGGGGGGGACCTACAATGAGCAGTTCTTC.

This clonotype was counted between two and nine times. This sequence joins TRBV7-9 and TRBJ1-1; 11 bases fit TRBD1. The J segment lost 1 base and the V segment lost 5 bases, leaving 6 bases of the junction unmatched. From germline, CDR1 is SEHNR and CDR2 FQNEAQ (reference sequence). The CDR3 has 16 residues. CDR3 region: CASSADRGRENTEAFF. The CDR3 nucleotides read TGTGCCAGCAGCGCGGACAGGGGGCGGGAGAACACTGAAGCTTTCTTT.

The chain couples TRBV7-2 to TRBJ2-1, with TRBD2 identical over 7 bases. Looked up from germline, CDR1 is SGHTA and CDR2 is FQGNSA. The CDR3 contains 15 residues. The V and J ends lost 4 bases and 7 bases, in that order; junction bases with no gene match: 10. CDR3 protein: CASSYASGVVNEQFF. The CDR3, as DNA: TGTGCCAGCAGCTACGCTAGCGGAGTAGTGAATGAGCAGTTCTTC.

V gene TRBV19 combines with J gene TRBJ2-6; D uncertain. The germline CDR1 and CDR2 sequences are LNHDA and SQIVND (reference sequence). The CDR3 length is 16 residues. Trimming removed 4 bases at V and 0 bases at J, with 10 bases between. CDR3 in DNA: TGTGCCAGTAGTAAGGGTAGGCTCTCTGGGGCCAACGTCCTGACTTTC. This sequence encodes CASSKGRLSGANVLTF.

This clonotype came up many times. The chain employs TRBV7-9 and TRBJ2-1, with TRBD2 identical over 9 bases. CDR3 size: 14 residues. Germline-derived CDR1 and CDR2 are SEHNR and FQNEAQ (reference sequence). V lost 5 bases, J lost 7 bases, and 6 bases stayed unmatched. The CDR3 bases are TGTGCCAGCAGCCCCCTTGCGGGGGGGAATGAGCAGTTCTTC. This translates into CASSPLAGGNEQFF.

The chain's CDR3 is CASSQRAQGGTDTQYF. For the CDR3, the DNA is TGTGCCAGCAGCCAAAGGGCACAGGGGGGAACAGATACGCAGTATTTT. This chain uses TRBV6-1 with TRBJ2-3; 8 nucleotides match TRBD1. The V gene's germline CDR1 is MNHNS and CDR2 SASEGT. CDR3 length equals 16 residues. J was trimmed by 3 bases and V by 6 bases; bases with no gene match: 11.

The chain couples TRBV4-1 to TRBJ2-1; D is perhaps TRBD2 (6 bases). V lost 0 bases and J lost 12, with 9 bases in between. From germline, CDR1 is MGHRA and CDR2 YSYEKL. This CDR3 comprises 12 residues. The CDR3 sequence is CASSQDRGWQFF. CDR3 DNA sequence: TGCGCCAGCAGCCAAGATCGGGGGTGGCAGTTCTTC.

This clonotype has only a few counts. The V gene is TRBV2, the J gene TRBJ2-3, with D possibly matching TRBD2 (5 bases). V lost 4 bases and J 1 base, leaving 9 bases between the germline ends. Germline CDR1 reads SNHLY; CDR2 reads FYNNEI. CDR3 size: 14 residues. The CDR3 bases are TGTGCCAGCAGTGTGGAGGTTGGCACAGATACGCAGTATTTT. Its protein is CASSVEVGTDTQYF.

This clonotype was seen many times. The chain links TRBV3-1 to TRBJ2-1; D is unclear. Deletions cut 6 bases from V and 8 bases from J, with 11 bases between. This CDR3 is 12 amino acids long. Germline-derived CDR1 and CDR2 are LGHDT and YNNKEL (reference sequence). The CDR3 reads CASSYAPDEQFF. CDR3 nucleotides: TGTGCCAGCAGTTACGCCCCGGATGAGCAGTTCTTC.